This entry is about one TCR beta chain. Measured with immunoSEQ multiplex PCR; TCRdb has only the in-frame clones, and not every one. Of about 61,000 clones detected, around 80% appear once; the ten largest clones hold around 0.58%. The sort gate was single viable CD3+CD4+CD8-CD45RO+ cells for memory CD4+ T cells. This record belongs to a study of memory CD4+ T cells and cytomegalovirus serostatus. V was cut by 4 bases and J by 3 bases, with 16 bases left in between. Looked up from germline, CDR1 is MDHEN and CDR2 is SYDVKM. This CDR3 comprises 16 residues. The sequencing sample was made of memory CD4+ T cells from blood. V gene TRBV28 combines with J gene TRBJ1-3, with D possibly matching TRBD1 (6 bases). This clonotype was sampled from an adult in good health and CMV-seronegative. Some clones in this sample may be carry-over from other donors' samples. CDR3 bases: TGTGCCAGCAGTTCCCCTTCAGGGGTCTTTGGAAACACCATATATTTT. It translates to CASSSPSGVFGNTIYF.